The clone carrying this TCR beta chain was recorded at least ten times. Its antigen remains unknown. This beta chain is off target for a library built for alpha chains, so its abundance means little. CDR1 and CDR2 from the germline V gene are MNHEY and SVGAGI. This CDR3 comprises 12 residues. V lost 10 bases and J 3 bases, leaving 13 bases between the germline ends. TCRdb used MiXCR to reprocess the 5' RACE reads, holding one entry per CDR3 protein. The sample consists of some 9,500 distinct CDR3 sequences, over 11% of them appearing once. Time point in this sample: sample taken at primary tumor resection. A total of some 70 untreated early-stage non-small cell lung cancer patients served as donors. The data are from a study of spatial heterogeneity in lung cancer. Overall study: Strong correlation was found between tumor-region TCR transcript counts and a T cell module score from matched bulk RNA-seq. Study-level points and caveats: Tumor mutation counts were tracked by expanded intratumoral alpha and beta TCR counts. Ubiquitous nonsynonymous mutations were tracked by counts of ubiquitous expanded TCRs, and regional ones by counts of regional expanded TCRs.

The specimen was lung tumor tissue, collected at surgery. The J gene is TRBJ2-7, the V gene TRBV6-5; D might be TRBD1 (6 bases). The TCR sequence derives from a male donor with early-stage non-small cell lung cancer. In nucleotides, the CDR3 is TGTGCCACCCAGGGGCCCATCTACGAGCAGTACTTC. Translated, it gives CATQGPIYEQYF.